This T cell receptor beta chain comes out of a study of blood T cell repertoires in COVID-19. Study-wide background: The study drew acute and convalescent COVID-19 samples from the United States, Italy and Spain.

Original data processing: Reference gene primer amplification gave nucleated cell count estimates. Assay: immunoSEQ multiplex PCR; the TCRdb copy retains only in-frame clones and omits some. That table supplies the V and J calls and clone size; D and trimming were determined from the DNA. The sample gives around 300,000 clones, about 85% of which show up once; 3% is in the top ten. In germline, CDR1 is SGHVS, CDR2 FQNEAQ. This CDR3 is built from 15 residues. V trimming: 1 base; J trimming: 9 bases; junction bases outside the gene matches: 5. Participant-reported clinical history was the basis for cohort assignment.

Specimen: PBMCs or T cells enriched from blood (not recorded which). This chain links TRBV7-8 with TRBJ2-1, with TRBD2 matching 11 bases. The sequence was obtained from a woman aged 45-59 years who had recovered from COVID-19. The CDR3 coding sequence is TGTGCCAGCAGCTTAGGCCTAGCGGGAGGTAGTGAGCAGTTCTTC. Translation: CASSLGLAGGSEQFF.